These T cell receptor beta chains were read from a single sample in a study of cytomegalovirus exposure and HLA in healthy donors. Only in-frame clones appear in the TCRdb table, and some are missing; sequencing was by immunoSEQ multiplex PCR. Of fewer than 110,000 clones listed, approximately 66% are singletons. Sequenced input: PBMCs. These receptors originate from a woman in her forties or fifties in good health and CMV-seronegative. Each CDR3 is given with its conserved first and last residue. The order of the fields is V gene, clone size, J gene, D gene, CDR3 DNA, CDR3 protein. D genes are given only for firm matches. Not all rows give a size; the values are once, few, many and, for expanded clones, a class.

v_gene: TRBV7-4; abundance: -; j_gene: TRBJ1-5; d_gene: -; CDR3nt: TGTGCCAGCAGCTTTTGTTGGAGGGCGGGCAATCAGCCCCAGCATTTT; CDR3aa: CASSFCWRAGNQPQHF
v_gene: TRBV10-3; abundance: once; j_gene: TRBJ1-2; d_gene: -; CDR3nt: TGTGCCATCAGTGAAAACAGAGAGAACTATGGCTACACCTTC; CDR3aa: CAISENRENYGYTF
v_gene: TRBV18; abundance: few; j_gene: TRBJ2-7; d_gene: TRBD1; CDR3nt: TGTGCCAGCTCAGACCAGGGGGCCTACGAGCAGTACTTC; CDR3aa: CASSDQGAYEQYF
v_gene: TRBV9; abundance: -; j_gene: TRBJ2-2; d_gene: TRBD2; CDR3nt: TGTGCCAGCAGCGTTTCCGCTAGCGGAGTGAACACCGGGGAGCTGTTTTTT; CDR3aa: CASSVSASGVNTGELFF
v_gene: TRBV2; abundance: -; j_gene: TRBJ1-5; d_gene: -; CDR3nt: TGTGCCAGCACGAGGGAGGGCAATCAGCCCCAGCATTTT; CDR3aa: CASTREGNQPQHF
v_gene: TRBV18; abundance: -; j_gene: TRBJ1-2; d_gene: -; CDR3nt: TGTGCCAGCTCACCTTCCCCGGGAGAAAAGAACTATGGCTACACCTTC; CDR3aa: CASSPSPGEKNYGYTF
v_gene: TRBV27; abundance: -; j_gene: TRBJ2-7; d_gene: -; CDR3nt: TGTGCCAGCAGTACCACTAACTCCGCCTACGAGCAGTACTTC; CDR3aa: CASSTTNSAYEQYF
v_gene: TRBV7-6; abundance: once; j_gene: TRBJ2-2; d_gene: -; CDR3nt: TGTGCCAGCAGCTCCGACTGGGACACCGGGGAGCTGTTTTTT; CDR3aa: CASSSDWDTGELFF
v_gene: TRBV5-6; abundance: -; j_gene: TRBJ2-5; d_gene: -; CDR3nt: TGTGCCAGCAGCTTACAGCTCCCAGAGACCCAGTACTTC; CDR3aa: CASSLQLPETQYF
v_gene: TRBV25-1; abundance: -; j_gene: TRBJ1-4; d_gene: -; CDR3nt: TGTGCCAGCAGTTTTCCCAGGGGATCGCCTAATGAAAAACTGTTTTTT; CDR3aa: CASSFPRGSPNEKLFF
v_gene: TRBV7-2; abundance: -; j_gene: TRBJ1-4; d_gene: -; CDR3nt: TGTGCCAGCAGCCCGAGAAACTCTCGGGAAAAACTGTTTTTT; CDR3aa: CASSPRNSREKLFF
v_gene: TRBV5-1; abundance: -; j_gene: TRBJ1-2; d_gene: -; CDR3nt: TGCGCCAGCAGCCGATCGACAGATTATGGCTACACCTTC; CDR3aa: CASSRSTDYGYTF
v_gene: TRBV30; abundance: -; j_gene: TRBJ1-6; d_gene: -; CDR3nt: TGTGCCTGGAATCGGCAGGGGAATTCACCCCTCCACTTT; CDR3aa: CAWNRQGNSPLHF
v_gene: TRBV14; abundance: few; j_gene: TRBJ2-3; d_gene: TRBD2; CDR3nt: TGTGCCAGCAGCCAATGGACTAGCGGGATCACAGATACGCAGTATTTT; CDR3aa: CASSQWTSGITDTQYF
v_gene: TRBV6-5; abundance: -; j_gene: TRBJ2-3; d_gene: TRBD2; CDR3nt: TGTGCCAGCAGTTACACATATAGCGGGGTTTCAGATACGCAGTATTTT; CDR3aa: CASSYTYSGVSDTQYF
v_gene: TRBV7-2; abundance: few; j_gene: TRBJ2-3; d_gene: -; CDR3nt: TGTGCCAGCAGCCAGCTACTAGTCACGCAGTATTTT; CDR3aa: CASSQLLVTQYF
v_gene: TRBV18; abundance: -; j_gene: TRBJ2-7; d_gene: -; CDR3nt: TGTGCCAGCTCACCCGGCGGGACGGGGACCTACGAGCAGTACTTC; CDR3aa: CASSPGGTGTYEQYF
v_gene: TRBV10-2; abundance: -; j_gene: TRBJ2-3; d_gene: TRBD2; CDR3nt: TGCGCCAGCAGTGATGCCACTAGCGGGGCTGGGTTTGGAGATACGCAGTATTTT; CDR3aa: CASSDATSGAGFGDTQYF
v_gene: TRBV5-6; abundance: -; j_gene: TRBJ1-2; d_gene: TRBD1; CDR3nt: TGTGCCAGCAGTGGACAGGGGGTTTACGGTGGCTACACCTTC; CDR3aa: CASSGQGVYGGYTF
v_gene: TRBV9; abundance: few; j_gene: TRBJ1-2; d_gene: -; CDR3nt: TGTGCCAGCAGCGGAGGGACGGGAGCTGGCTACACCTTC; CDR3aa: CASSGGTGAGYTF
v_gene: TRBV30; abundance: few; j_gene: TRBJ1-1; d_gene: TRBD1; CDR3nt: TGTGCCTGGAGTGTACAGGGGGACACTGAAGCTTTCTTT; CDR3aa: CAWSVQGDTEAFF
v_gene: TRBV18; abundance: -; j_gene: TRBJ2-1; d_gene: -; CDR3nt: TGTGCCAGCTCACCAAAGGGAGTTGAGCAGTTCTTC; CDR3aa: CASSPKGVEQFF